Listed below are T cell receptor beta chains from one sample, sequenced in a study of OX40 agonist ivuxolimab in advanced cancers. The assay was immunoSEQ multiplex PCR, and TCRdb's table has in-frame clones only and misses some. The sample records 57,000 or so clones, over 80% being singletons. This material consisted of CD4+ or CD8+ T cells sorted from blood, taken in a trial of the OX40 agonist ivuxolimab. The receptors derive from an adult with an advanced solid tumor such as melanoma, head and neck, liver or kidney cancer. Each CDR3 is given with its conserved first and last residue. The order of the fields is CDR3 DNA, CDR3 protein, J gene, D gene, clone size, V gene. D genes are given only for firm matches. Some rows have no size entry. The others give once, few or many, or a class for an expanded clone.

TGTGCCAGCAGCTTCGGGACTTACAATGAGCAGTTCTTC	CASSFGTYNEQFF	TRBJ2-1	.	.	TRBV11-2
TGTGCCAGCAGCGTAGAGCCGATCTCTGGAAACACCATATATTTT	CASSVEPISGNTIYF	TRBJ1-3	.	.	TRBV9
TGTGCCAGCAGCTTAGTGACAGGGACTGGGGCCAACGTCCTGACTTTC	CASSLVTGTGANVLTF	TRBJ2-6	TRBD1	.	TRBV7-2
TGTGCCAGCAGCCCAACGGCGCGGGCGGAGACCCAGTACTTC	CASSPTARAETQYF	TRBJ2-5	.	.	TRBV27
TGTGCCAGCAGCTTAGCACCGGGACATTCCTACGAGCAGTACTTC	CASSLAPGHSYEQYF	TRBJ2-7	.	.	TRBV7-9
TGTGCCAGTAGTATCTCCCAACTAGCCGGGGAGACCCAGTACTTC	CASSISQLAGETQYF	TRBJ2-5	.	.	TRBV19
TGTGCCAGCAGCACTAGTCTAGCGGGAGGGATATACAATGAGCAGTTCTTC	CASSTSLAGGIYNEQFF	TRBJ2-1	TRBD2	.	TRBV7-6
TGTGCCAGCAGCTCAAAGCCGACAGCGGAGGGGGGTTACGTCTGCGAGCAGTACTTC	CASSSKPTAEGGYVCEQYF	TRBJ2-7	.	.	TRBV7-3
TGTGCCAGCAGTCGTCCGGGACAAACCTACGAGCAGTACTTC	CASSRPGQTYEQYF	TRBJ2-7	.	.	TRBV5-4
TGTGCCAGCAGCTTGGATGGGCGGGAGGGAGGCGAGCAGTACTTC	CASSLDGREGGEQYF	TRBJ2-7	TRBD2	.	TRBV5-4
TGCAGCGTTTGTCCTAGCTTTTATGAGCAGTTCTTC	CSVCPSFYEQFF	TRBJ2-1	.	.	TRBV29-1
TGTGCCAGCAGCCAGGGACCGCCCCCCTACGAGCAGTACTTC	CASSQGPPPYEQYF	TRBJ2-7	.	.	TRBV14
TGTGCCAGCAGCCGGACGGACCGATGGCCCAATGAGCAGTTCTTC	CASSRTDRWPNEQFF	TRBJ2-1	.	.	TRBV7-9
TGTGCCACCGGACAGGGGGCTCTTCAGCCCCAGCATTTT	CATGQGALQPQHF	TRBJ1-5	TRBD1	.	TRBV6-5
TGTGCCTGGAATTTACTATGGGATCCCGATAACTATGGCTACACCTTC	CAWNLLWDPDNYGYTF	TRBJ1-2	.	few	TRBV30
TGTGCCAGCAGTTCCACAGGGGCCCCAGCTAACTATGGCTACACCTTC	CASSSTGAPANYGYTF	TRBJ1-2	TRBD1	.	TRBV27
TGTGCCAGCAGCAGACGGCCGGCAGATACGCAGTATTTT	CASSRRPADTQYF	TRBJ2-3	.	few	TRBV9
TGTGCCAGCAGCTTAATGTCAGGGGATCTGGAGACCCAGTACTTC	CASSLMSGDLETQYF	TRBJ2-5	.	.	TRBV7-2
TGTGCCAGCAGCAAGGGACACCCACACACCGGGGAGCTGTTTTTT	CASSKGHPHTGELFF	TRBJ2-2	.	.	TRBV7-9
TGTGCCAGCAGCGACTGGCGGGAGGGAGATACGCAGTATTTT	CASSDWREGDTQYF	TRBJ2-3	TRBD2	.	TRBV7-6
TGCGCCAGCAGCCCCGGGACTAGCGGGGTGAACACCGGGGAGCTGTTTTTT	CASSPGTSGVNTGELFF	TRBJ2-2	TRBD2	.	TRBV5-1
TGTGCCAGCAGTTGGGGACAGAACACCGGGGAGCTGTTTTTT	CASSWGQNTGELFF	TRBJ2-2	.	.	TRBV27
TGCAGCGTGGCGTACAATGAGCAGTTCTTC	CSVAYNEQFF	TRBJ2-1	.	once	TRBV29-1
TGTGCCAGCAGTTACAAACGGACAGTGAGCACTGAAGCTTTCTTT	CASSYKRTVSTEAFF	TRBJ1-1	.	.	TRBV6-6
TGTGCTAGTGGTCCCGGTGGGTCTGGGGCCAACGTCCTGACTTTC	CASGPGGSGANVLTF	TRBJ2-6	.	.	TRBV12-5
TGTGCCAGCAGCCTTGGGACTAGCGGGTGGGAGCAGTACTTC	CASSLGTSGWEQYF	TRBJ2-7	TRBD2	.	TRBV2
TGTGTCAGTAGTATTAGGCCTTCTAACTATGGCTACACCTTC	CVSSIRPSNYGYTF	TRBJ1-2	.	.	TRBV19
TGTGCCAGCACTAACAGACAGTCCTACTCCTACGAGCAGTACTTC	CASTNRQSYSYEQYF	TRBJ2-7	.	.	TRBV6-6
TGTACCTCGGACAGGGAGTCTGGGGCCAACGTCCTGACTTTC	CTSDRESGANVLTF	TRBJ2-6	TRBD1	.	TRBV30
TGTGCCAGCAGCTCTGGACTAGCGGGGGTAGATACGCAGTATTTT	CASSSGLAGVDTQYF	TRBJ2-3	TRBD2	.	TRBV7-2
TGTGCCAGCAGCTTGCCGGGTAGGGACAATGAGCAGTTCTTC	CASSLPGRDNEQFF	TRBJ2-1	.	.	TRBV5-4
TGTGCCTGGAGCGTACGTCAGGGCACTACCAGACCTAGTGCCCAGCATTTT	CAWSVRQGTTRPSAQHF	TRBJ1-5	.	.	TRBV30
TGTGCCAGCCGGGGGGGACTAGCGGAACCCTACGAGCAGTACTTC	CASRGGLAEPYEQYF	TRBJ2-7	TRBD2	.	TRBV6-1
TGCGCCAGCAGCGCCCTCCCTAGCGGTCCCTACAATGAGCAGTTCTTC	CASSALPSGPYNEQFF	TRBJ2-1	TRBD2	once	TRBV5-1
TGCGCCAGCAGCCAAGATTCCACAGGCGAGCAGTACTTC	CASSQDSTGEQYF	TRBJ2-7	.	.	TRBV4-3
TGTGCCACCAGCAGAGATAGGGGGGCCGTGAACTCTGGAAACACCATATATTTT	CATSRDRGAVNSGNTIYF	TRBJ1-3	.	few	TRBV15